This TCR beta chain is drawn from a study of blood T cells in healthy people across ages. General study results and limits: Diversity estimated from one million T cells was considered an underestimate. There was a strong correlation between TCR beta diversity and naive T cell percentage. Greater diversity and more naive CD4+ cells were seen in long-lived donors than in aged donors.

The CDR3 contains 14 residues. The germline gives CDR1 SNHLY, CDR2 FYNNEI. Deletions cut 2 bases from V and 5 bases from J, with 12 bases between. This clonotype was counted a few times. The antigen is unknown. It was with a sample-barcoded 5' primer and a J-beta primer mix that a second PCR of roughly 7 to 12 cycles was run. Via MiXCR, TCRdb re-called the 5' RACE reads, giving one row per CDR3 protein. The table shows over a million distinct CDR3 sequences, with around 59% occurring only once. The J gene is TRBJ2-5, the V gene TRBV2, with unresolved D. Sequenced: blood. This sequence originates from a man between 18 and 29 years old in good health. CDR3 DNA sequence: TGTGCCAGCAGTGAAAGCCCCCTAGGGGAGACCCAGTACTTC. Its protein product is CASSESPLGETQYF.